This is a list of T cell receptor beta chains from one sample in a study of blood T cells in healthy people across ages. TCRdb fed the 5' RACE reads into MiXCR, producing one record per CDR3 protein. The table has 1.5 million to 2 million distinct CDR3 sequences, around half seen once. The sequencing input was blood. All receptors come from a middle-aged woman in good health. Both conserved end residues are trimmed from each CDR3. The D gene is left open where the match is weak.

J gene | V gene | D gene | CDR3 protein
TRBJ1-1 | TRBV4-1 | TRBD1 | ASSQEVQGAKTEAF
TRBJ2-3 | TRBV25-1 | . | ASSGRGVPDTQY
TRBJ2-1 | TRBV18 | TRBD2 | ASSQPITSGGGEQF
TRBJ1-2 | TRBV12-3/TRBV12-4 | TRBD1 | ASSRDSGTNYGYT
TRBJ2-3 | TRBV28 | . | ASSKLAASTQY
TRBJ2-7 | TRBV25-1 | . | ASSEGRFYEQY
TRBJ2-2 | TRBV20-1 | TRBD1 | SARGTGPTGELF
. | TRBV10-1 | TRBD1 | ASSAGTANWIEQY
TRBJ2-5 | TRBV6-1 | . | ASMKSVAETQY
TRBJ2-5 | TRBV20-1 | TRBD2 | SARVDGGASETQY
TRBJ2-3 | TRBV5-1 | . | ASSLDPQVNSTDTQY
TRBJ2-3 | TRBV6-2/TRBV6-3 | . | ASSLYVSADTQY
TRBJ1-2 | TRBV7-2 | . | ASSPLLRGYT
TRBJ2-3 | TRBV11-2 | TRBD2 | ASSLPAGGSTDTQY
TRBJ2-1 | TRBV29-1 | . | STGPPVGDEQF
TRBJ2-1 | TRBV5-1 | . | ASSLWRSHNEQF
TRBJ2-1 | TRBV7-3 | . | ASSLTTADNEQF
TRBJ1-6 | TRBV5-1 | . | ASSSGGGHWDSPLH
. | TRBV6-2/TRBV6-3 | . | ASSYGHGGPPWGEQY
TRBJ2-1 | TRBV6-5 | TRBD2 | ASSYSAGGFDEQF
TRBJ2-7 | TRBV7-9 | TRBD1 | ASSRTGFSEQY
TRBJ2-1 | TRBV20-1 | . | SVEGFSYNEQF
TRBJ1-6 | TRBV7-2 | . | ASSLNGLGNSPLH
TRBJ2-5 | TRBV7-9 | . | ASSDGAYQETQY
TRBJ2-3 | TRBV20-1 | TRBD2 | SAQRLASTDTQY
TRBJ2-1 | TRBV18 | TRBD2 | ASSPSARDYSYNEQF
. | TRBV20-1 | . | SASSPGVLYEQY
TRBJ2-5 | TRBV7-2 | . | ASSLTVGQETQY
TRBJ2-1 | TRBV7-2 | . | ASSIQARNEQF
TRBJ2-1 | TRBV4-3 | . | ASSQQEAYNEQF
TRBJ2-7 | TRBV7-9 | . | ASSRSGGTEEQY
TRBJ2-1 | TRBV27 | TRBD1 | ATIRDRVFHEQF
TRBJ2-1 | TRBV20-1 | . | SASRDGSYNEQF
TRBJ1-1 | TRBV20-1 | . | SARRLSEAF
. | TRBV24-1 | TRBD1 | ATRGTGIGEQY
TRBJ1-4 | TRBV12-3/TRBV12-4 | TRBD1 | ASTMTGGRPNEKLF
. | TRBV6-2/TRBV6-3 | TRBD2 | ASKRTSGEETQY
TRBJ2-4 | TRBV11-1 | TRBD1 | ASSMDRAANIQY
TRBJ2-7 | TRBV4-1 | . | ASSQVLGFGLVEQY
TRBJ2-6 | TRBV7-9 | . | ATNSRAWDRSTSGANVLT
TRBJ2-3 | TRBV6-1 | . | ASRRERHTDTQY
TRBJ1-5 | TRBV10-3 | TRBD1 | AISAGKLDRGDQPQH
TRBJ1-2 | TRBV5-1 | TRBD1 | ASSQHGTGGNYGYT
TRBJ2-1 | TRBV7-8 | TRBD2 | ASSYLTGGLVPF
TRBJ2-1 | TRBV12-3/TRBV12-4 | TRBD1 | ASSQVPGQGRRHNEQF
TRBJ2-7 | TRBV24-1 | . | ATSDFRRDLYERQY
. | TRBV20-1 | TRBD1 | SAKSGGSEQY
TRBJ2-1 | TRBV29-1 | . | SVLSGGHEQF
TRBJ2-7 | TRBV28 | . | ASSKMNRFYEQY
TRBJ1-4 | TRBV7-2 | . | ASSLYADNEKLF
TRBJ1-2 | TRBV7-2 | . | ASSFNLPQGGYGYT
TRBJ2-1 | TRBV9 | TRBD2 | ASSVGLAGSDNEQF
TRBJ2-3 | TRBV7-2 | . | ASSSLAVPTDTQY
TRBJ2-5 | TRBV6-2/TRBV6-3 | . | ASSYERGVGRETQY
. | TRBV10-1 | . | ANSESMDTEQY
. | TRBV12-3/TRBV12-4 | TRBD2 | ASSSPGLAREETQY
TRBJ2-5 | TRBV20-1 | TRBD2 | SAKTLAGVGETQY
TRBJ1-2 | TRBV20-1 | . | SAPHSEGGYT
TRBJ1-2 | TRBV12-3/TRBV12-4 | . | ACKGGTYGYT